This TCR beta chain was captured by sequencing in a study of shared clonotypes between healthy human individuals (dated by TCRdb to between 2020 and 2021). In the study overall: The cohort comprised a couple of women and a few men aged 18 to 49 years. For each donor, CD4 naive and CD4 memory were each given three plates, CD8 naive was given two plates, and CD8 memory was given one plate. To estimate repertoire size and how much clonotype sharing occurs between individuals, the study deeply sequenced the blood TCR repertoires of five healthy adults. To increase sequencing depth and limit assay-specific biases, different laboratories used diverse techniques to prepare libraries and sequence TCR repertoires. Leukapheresis yielded between about 0.94 and 10 billion PBMCs per donor. General findings and caveats noted by the study authors: Even with the large sequencing depth, rarefaction of the sorted-subset datasets indicated that sequencing was incomplete. Compared with non-shared clonotypes, the clonotypes found in all four sorted-subset donors had higher generation probabilities. The small number of donors limited the genetic and exposure-history diversity represented. Based on pairwise subsampling, the degree of clonotype sharing among donors was expected to be affected by sequencing depth. Naive subsets generally had larger estimated clonotype richness than memory subsets did. Roughly 5.2% of naive CD4, 3.5% of naive CD8, about 2.1% of memory CD4, and around 0.4% of memory CD8 clonotypes were shared across several donors. Sampling was restricted to blood, and TCR repertoires in tissues likely differ from the TCR repertoires found in blood.

TCR CDR3 regions were amplified from genomic DNA by multiplex PCR using the deep immunoSEQ assay. Genomic DNA extracted from each cell subset was distributed evenly over all wells of several immunoSEQ 96-well plates, and each plate served as one replicate. For sorted subsets, approximately 210 ng genomic DNA, equal to about 30,000 T cell genomes, was loaded into each replicate PCR. The purified libraries were quantified using a Qubit 3.0 fluorometer, sized with a Bioanalyzer 2100, and then quantified again using the KAPA Library Quantification kit. Every immunoSEQ 96-well plate was sequenced on a separate single-read 150-cycle Illumina NextSeq 550 flow cell. On the authors' methods: The immunoSEQ output contained only junctional sequences without quality scores, so filtering could not match that applied to full-length reads. To assign V/J genes and CDR3, sequences were annotated using PyIR, a Python wrapper for IgBLAST v1.9, with IMGT germline references. Reads with weak V/J assignments (E-value above 1e-6), missing CDR3, stop codons, out-of-frame junctions, or ambiguous translated residues were removed. V3J clonotypes were defined as sequences sharing an identical inferred V gene, J gene, and CDR3 amino acid sequence. Percentage overlap between repertoires was calculated by dividing the number of shared unique clonotypes by the size of the smaller repertoire. RTK rarefaction, the Chao1 estimator, and Recon v2.1 estimates of unobserved clonotypes were used to assess repertoire richness. OLGA was used to compute generation probabilities for all TCRbeta clonotypes that the gDNA method yielded from a handful of donors. In its TCRdb copy, this immuneACCESS table keeps in-frame sequences only and misses some clones. Where compared with another copy, unresolved V genes explain less than half of these, and the others have no known cause. D and trimming come from the DNA, and the V and J calls and clone size come from that table. In this sample the table shows millions of clones, approximately 94% of which occur a single time. The ten largest clones add up to roughly 0.13% of the sample.

The CDR3 starts with the cysteine, ends with the phenylalanine, and has 14 residues. This entry keeps only the CDR3 DNA: 42 bases, framed from base 1. V and J lose 7 bases and 10 bases, and a span of 19 bases separates them. CDR1 and CDR2 were assigned from the germline V gene as MNHNS and SASEGT. The donors were healthy, HIV-negative adults with no recently reported acute infections or vaccinations. Every donor was a Caucasian adult residing in Nashville, Tennessee, USA. Magnetic negative selection was used to enrich CD4+ T cells, after which naive cells were positively selected on CD45RA and the negative fraction became the memory subset. Blood was obtained by leukapheresis, after which PBMCs were separated by Ficoll-Histopaque density gradient centrifugation and cryopreserved in liquid nitrogen vapor phase. Analytical flow cytometry was used to check the purity and quantity of every magnetically sorted T cell population. Genomic DNA was isolated from each sorted fraction and quantified by UV absorbance on a Nanodrop 2000c.

As to this clone: No antigen is known for it. It has no much larger one-base neighbor in the sample; base qualities were not kept.

This TCR was recovered from a man between 18 and 29 years old in good health. The V and J genes are TRBV6-1 and TRBJ1-4; no D gene call is confident. Specimen: naive CD4+ T cells sorted from blood. The cell subset or site label of this sample denotes: CD45RA+ positively selected. Read as DNA, the sequence is TGTGCCAGCATTCAGGACGGGAGGTCGGTAAAACTGTTTTTT. It translates to CASIQDGRSVKLFF.